The sequence of this TCR beta chain was determined in a study of identical twins' blood T cells (dated by TCRdb to about 2013). At the level of the whole study: About 50 million Illumina reads were obtained across about twelve libraries, of which six were alpha-chain libraries and six were beta-chain libraries. To assess how genetics influences repertoire formation, the study used next-generation sequencing to compare the TCR alpha and beta chain repertoires of three pairs of monozygous twins.

Inclusive of the bounding cysteine and phenylalanine, the CDR3 is 14 residues long. CDR3 DNA only is kept here, 42 bases in frame from base 1. CDR1 and CDR2, looked up from the germline V gene (reference sequence), are SEHNR and FQNEAQ. Trimming removed 4 bases from V and 3 bases from J; the gene matches leave 3 bases unexplained. With respect to this clonotype: This clone's antigen is unknown. No base quality values were provided; no much bigger clone lies one nucleotide off.

On the study overall, not on this receptor specifically: Twin pairs were reported to be markedly more alike in V gene usage than unrelated donors were, even when looking at non-selected out-of-frame TCRbeta clonotypes. Among the most abundant TCRbeta clonotypes, each donor shared more CDR3 sequences with her twin than with unrelated donors. Because the twins were raised together, environmental influences could not be ruled out as an explanation for the similarity between twins. The number of CDR3 clonotypes shared between two donors was mainly determined by the product of the cloneset sizes of the two donors, and no clear deviation from this trend was shown by twins. Independent studies were stated to be required to validate the proposed role of the TCRalpha J segment in MHC recognition during thymic selection.

Library method: 5' RACE. The sequencer was an Illumina Genome Analyzer IIx. To prepare the RNA-based TCR cDNA libraries, a previously described protocol was followed, with several modifications. Sample-specific barcodes were introduced on both ends of each TCR cDNA library during cDNA synthesis and amplification to prevent cross-contamination. In the authors' own workflow: Between about 85,000 and nearly 550,000 clonotypes were identified per individual, with roughly 2.2 to 3.6 million CDR3-containing reads per library. Reads with improper barcode index combinations were discarded, after which clonesets were built for each library with the MiTCR software. While assembling CDR3 clonotypes, MiTCR filtered or rescued low-quality reads and corrected PCR and sequencing errors. Artificial out-of-frame clonotypes were mapped to in-frame sequences, with one indel allowed in the CDR3, and then removed. To measure how similar V and J gene usage was between donors, Jensen-Shannon divergence was divided by mean entropy. TCRdb cleaned the public reads at Q25 with fastp, built clones with MiXCR and kept in-frame beta chains. Identical CDR3 protein sequences are pooled into one entry, listed with their most common genes and DNA. Here the V and J calls rest on TCRdb's processing, not on the authors' analysis. The sample table shows 300,000 to 450,000 distinct CDR3 sequences, and approximately 30% are seen once. In total, the top ten clones hold about 6% of the sample.

Six healthy women forming three monozygous twin pairs were used as donors. All three twin pairs had been raised together and were thought likely to have encountered the same vaccines and infectious agents. TCR cDNA libraries were prepared from RNA that was isolated from peripheral blood mononuclear cells. The chain is made from TRBV7-9 and TRBJ2-7, and TRBD1 matches 10 of the central bases. The specimen was PBMCs. This sequence was found in a woman aged 18-55 years in good health. The nucleotide sequence is given as TGTGCCAGCAGCTGGGGACAGGGGTACTACGAGCAGTACTTC. Translated, this gives CASSWGQGYYEQYF.